Presented here are 29 T cell receptor beta chains from one specimen sequenced in a study of blood T cell repertoires in COVID-19. Profiled with immunoSEQ multiplex PCR; TCRdb holds only in-frame clones, not every one. The table records around 140,000 clones, 85% to 90% of them present only once. The sample comprised peripheral blood. The receptors were sampled from a man in his sixties or seventies with active COVID-19.

The rearrangement links TRBV7-2 to TRBJ2-5, with D perhaps TRBD2 (6 bases). V was pared by 6 bases and J by 1 base, with 15 bases between. Germline loops: CDR1 SGHTA, CDR2 FQGNSA. CDR3 length: 15 residues. The DNA for the CDR3 is TGTGCCAGCAGACCCGGGCTAGCGCCCCAAGAGACCCAGTACTTC. Translation gives CASRPGLAPQETQYF. Full variable domain (outside the CDR3, taken from reference TRBV7-2 and TRBJ2-5): GAGVSQSPSNKVTEKGKDVELRCDPISGHTALYWYRQSLGQGLEFLIYFQGNSAPDKSGLPSDRFSAERTGGSVSTLTIQRTQQEDSAVYLCASRPGLAPQETQYFGPGTRLLVL.

The chain employs TRBV28 and TRBJ1-2; D perhaps matches TRBD1 (6 bases). CDR3 length: 15 amino acids. The germline gives CDR1 MDHEN, CDR2 SYDVKM. V lost 1 base, J lost 4 bases, and 13 bases lay in between. The CDR3 DNA reads TGTGCCAGCAGTTTATTGGGATTGGGGGCCTATGGCTACACCTTC. Protein product: CASSLLGLGAYGYTF.

The chain combines TRBV27 with TRBJ2-7, with 9 positions matching TRBD1. The CDR3 loop spans 18 amino acids. With 1 base clipped from V and 3 bases from J, the junction kept 13 bases outside the gene matches. CDR1 MNHEY and CDR2 SMNVEV come from the germline V gene (reference sequence). The CDR3 DNA sequence: TGTGCCAGCAGTTTATTGGGGACAGGGAGAGGGAAAAGCTACGAGCAGTACTTC. Encoded protein: CASSLLGTGRGKSYEQYF.

V usage is TRBV6-2 or TRBV6-3 and J usage is TRBJ1-1, with 7 positions matching TRBD1. The CDR3 length is 19 residues. Germline V gives CDR1 MNHEY, CDR2 SVGEGT. V gave up 4 bases and J gave up 3 bases; unmatched junction bases: 20. The CDR3 loop is CASSSLHRGSTAYYTEAFF. The CDR3 DNA reads TGTGCCAGCAGTTCACTTCACAGGGGCTCGACGGCTTATTACACTGAAGCTTTCTTT.

V is TRBV4-1 and J is TRBJ1-5, with 9 bases matching TRBD1. The germline V gene has CDR1 MGHRA and CDR2 YSYEKL. V gave up 1 base and J gave up 2 bases; unmatched junction bases: 18. The CDR3 runs to 21 residues. CDR3 nucleotides: TGCGCCAGCAGCCAAGTCCACTCACAGGGGGCGAAGAGTCTTCGCAATCAGCCCCAGCATTTT. Its translation is CASSQVHSQGAKSLRNQPQHF.

In this sample, this clone turned up once. The chain joins TRBV6-6 to TRBJ2-1; 12 positions agree with TRBD2. The germline CDR1 and CDR2 sequences are MNHNY and SVGAGI (reference sequence). The V gene end was trimmed by 5 bases and the J gene end by 1 base; junction bases not matched to a gene: 15. This CDR3 has 20 residues. CDR3 sequence reads: CASSRPSSGRAGDSYNEQFF. The CDR3 DNA is TGTGCCAGCAGTCGGCCGTCTAGCGGGAGGGCCGGGGATTCCTACAATGAGCAGTTCTTC.

The rearrangement uses TRBV11-2 and TRBJ2-7, with 10 bases lining up with TRBD2. This CDR3 is 15 amino acids long. Germline lookup yields CDR1 SGHAT and CDR2 FQNNGV. The trim removed 4 bases at V and 3 bases at J, leaving 6 bases unmatched. In DNA, the CDR3 is TGTGCCAGCAGCTCACTAGCGGGAAAGAGCTACGAGCAGTACTTC. This translates into CASSSLAGKSYEQYF.

The V call is TRBV7-9, the J call TRBJ1-1; 9 bases align to TRBD1. This CDR3 region has 15 residues. The germline V gene encodes CDR1 SEHNR and CDR2 FQNEAQ (reference sequence). Losses at the gene ends were 5 bases for V and 0 bases for J; bases not matched to a gene: 4. The chain's CDR3 is CASSPGTGMNTEAFF. The CDR3 DNA follows: TGTGCCAGCAGCCCAGGGACAGGGATGAACACTGAAGCTTTCTTT.

The rearrangement uses TRBV9 and TRBJ2-3; 7 nucleotides agree with TRBD2. The CDR3 sequence is 15 residues long. CDR1 is SGDLS, CDR2 YYNGEE, per germline. Trimming at V came to 0 bases and at J to 3 bases, leaving 4 bases not matched to a gene. Written as DNA, the CDR3 is TGTGCCAGCAGCGTAGAAAGCGGGAAGACAGATACGCAGTATTTT. It codes for CASSVESGKTDTQYF.

This clone is a singleton in its sample. The J gene is TRBJ2-6, the V gene TRBV7-9, with a tentative D call TRBD2 (6 bases). Germline V lookup: CDR1 SEHNR, CDR2 FQNEAQ (reference sequence). V was clipped by 5 bases and J by 0 bases, with 14 bases between them. The CDR3 loop spans 17 amino acids. The CDR3 nucleotides read TGTGCCAGCAGCCCCCGGATGGAGGGCTCTGGGGCCAACGTCCTGACTTTC. Translating gives CASSPRMEGSGANVLTF.

The chain recombines TRBV6-1 with TRBJ2-7; 7 bases fit TRBD1. The CDR3 is 16 amino acids. Germline assignment: CDR1 MNHNS and CDR2 SASEGT. With 3 bases clipped from V and 4 bases from J, the junction kept 12 bases outside the gene matches. CDR3 DNA: TGTGCCAGCAGTGACCCCACCGACAGGGTCGGGTACGAGCAGTACTTC. This encodes CASSDPTDRVGYEQYF.

This clone appeared once. V is TRBV30 and J is TRBJ2-3; 9 nucleotides align to TRBD2. Germline V CDR1 and CDR2: GTSNPN, SVGIG (reference sequence). The V gene end was trimmed by 1 base and the J gene end by 0 bases; junction bases not matched to a gene: 2. CDR3 length: 15 amino acids. The CDR3: CAWSGLAGSTDTQYF. The CDR3 nucleotides are TGTGCCTGGAGTGGGCTAGCGGGAAGCACAGATACGCAGTATTTT.

This clone was recorded a few times. The same CDR3 also results from other DNA sequences found in this sample. The rearrangement links TRBV6-5 to TRBJ2-1; 9 bases are shared with TRBD1. Unmatched junction bases numbered 0, after V lost 6 bases and J lost 3 bases. Germline-derived CDR1 and CDR2 are MNHEY and SVGAGI. This CDR3 region has 13 residues. CDR3 sequence: CASRGQGYNEQFF. The CDR3 DNA reads TGTGCCAGCAGGGGACAGGGCTACAATGAGCAGTTCTTC.

The chain couples TRBV10-3 to TRBJ2-3, with 10 bases that match TRBD1. Losses at the gene ends were 6 bases for V and 2 bases for J; bases not matched to a gene: 8. The CDR3 loop spans 16 amino acids. In germline, CDR1 is ENHRY, CDR2 SYGVKD. The CDR3 DNA is TGTGCCATCAGGGCCGAGGACAGGGGGTCCACAGATACGCAGTATTTT. Protein product: CAIRAEDRGSTDTQYF.

V and J are TRBV6-1 and TRBJ2-7; TRBD2 might be the D (6 bases). Trimming took off 3 bases at V and 4 bases at J, with 16 bases between the two ends. This CDR3 comprises 15 residues. The germline gives CDR1 MNHNS, CDR2 SASEGT. The chain's CDR3 is CASSDGGTGGYEQYF. CDR3 nucleotide sequence: TGTGCCAGCAGTGATGGCGGGACTGGAGGGTACGAGCAGTACTTC.

V and J are TRBV28 and TRBJ1-5, with TRBD1 matching over 10 bases. Germline V CDR1 and CDR2: MDHEN, SYDVKM. The CDR3 spans 15 residues. The V and J ends lost 8 bases and 2 bases, in that order; junction bases with no gene match: 6. CDR3 sequence reads: CASSRDRGGNQPQHF. In nucleotides, the CDR3 is TGTGCCAGCTCCCGGGACAGGGGAGGCAATCAGCCCCAGCATTTT.

The chain joins TRBV10-1 to TRBJ1-1, with a weak D call TRBD1 (6 bases). V was pared by 9 bases and J by 1 base, with 12 bases between. This CDR3 is built from 13 residues. CDR1 is WNHNN and CDR2 is SYGVQD in the germline V gene (reference sequence). The CDR3 sequence is CASQGTWNTEAFF. The CDR3, as DNA: TGCGCCAGTCAAGGGACATGGAACACTGAAGCTTTCTTT.

The chain couples TRBV19 to TRBJ2-6; 8 bases align to TRBD1. Germline values: CDR1 LNHDA, CDR2 SQIVND (reference sequence). This CDR3 comprises 17 residues. V trimming: 3 bases; J trimming: 0 bases; junction bases outside the gene matches: 4. The CDR3 spells CASSIRQGNSGANVLTF. Written as DNA, the CDR3 is TGTGCCAGTAGTATCCGACAGGGGAACTCTGGGGCCAACGTCCTGACTTTC.

Comments on this clone: Germline and junction disagree at one end, which may indicate a read error. The chain has TRBV30 and TRBJ1-1; the match to TRBD1 covers 7 bases. Looked up from germline, CDR1 is GTSNPN and CDR2 is SVGIG (reference sequence). This CDR3 has 12 amino acids. The CDR3 nucleotides are TGTGCCTGGACCGACAGGGTCTCTGAGGCTTTCTTT. Its protein product is CAWTDRVSEAFF.

The V and J genes are TRBV28 and TRBJ2-7; 8 bases fit TRBD2. The CDR3 is 14 amino acids. Losses at the gene ends were 5 bases for V and 3 bases for J; bases not matched to a gene: 6. Germline V gene data show CDR1 as MDHEN and CDR2 as SYDVKM. CDR3 in amino acids: CASSERREGYEQYF. CDR3 in DNA: TGTGCCAGCAGTGAGCGACGGGAGGGCTACGAGCAGTACTTC.

The chain recombines TRBV5-1 with TRBJ2-5, with 9 bases fitting TRBD2. Germline V gene sequence: CDR1 SGHRS, CDR2 YFSETQ. J lost 7 bases, V lost 0 bases, and 7 bases had no gene match. CDR3 length: 15 residues. CDR3 in amino acids: CASSLEAGGGWTQYF. Here the CDR3 DNA reads TGCGCCAGCAGCTTGGAAGCGGGAGGAGGGTGGACCCAGTACTTC.

The chain couples TRBV28 to TRBJ1-2; the D is unclear. This CDR3 is built from 14 residues. V was trimmed by 5 bases and J by 4 bases, leaving 14 bases between them. CDR1 is MDHEN, CDR2 SYDVKM, per germline. CDR3 DNA: TGTGCCAGCAGTCTATTACATTCGGGCTATGGCTACACCTTC. Amino acid sequence: CASSLLHSGYGYTF.

The rearrangement links TRBV10-3 to TRBJ2-3; TRBD1 agrees at 9 bases. Germline V CDR1 and CDR2: ENHRY, SYGVKD. The CDR3 consists of 14 residues. The V and J ends lost 2 bases and 3 bases, in that order; junction bases with no gene match: 0. The DNA of the CDR3 is TGTGCCATCAGTGAGGGACAGGGGACAGATACGCAGTATTTT. Translation gives CAISEGQGTDTQYF.

The rearrangement uses TRBV3-1 (or the pseudogene TRBV3-2) and TRBJ1-2; D gene uncertain. CDR3 length equals 15 residues. Trimming took 1 base from V and 0 from J, leaving 9 bases between them. Germline V gene data show CDR1 as LGHDT and CDR2 as YNNKEL (reference sequence). In DNA, the CDR3 is TGTGCCAGCAGCCAAGCGGGGTCCACTAACTATGGCTACACCTTC. Amino acids: CASSQAGSTNYGYTF.

J is TRBJ2-2 and V is TRBV7-3, with TRBD1 matching over 9 bases. The CDR3 consists of 14 residues. The junction had 2 bases not matched to a gene; V was cut back by 6 bases and J by 3 bases. Germline CDR1 and CDR2: SGHTA and FQGTGA. In DNA form, the CDR3 reads TGTGCCAGCAGACGACAGGGGGACACCGGGGAGCTGTTTTTT. Translating gives CASRRQGDTGELFF.

The chain combines TRBV28 with TRBJ2-5; D gene ambiguous. V lost 4 bases to trimming and J lost 3 bases, with 12 bases between them. The CDR3 totals 14 residues. Per the germline V gene, CDR1 is MDHEN and CDR2 is SYDVKM. The CDR3 coding sequence is TGTGCCAGCAGTTCCCCTGACTGGAAAGAGACCCAGTACTTC. This translates into CASSSPDWKETQYF. Combining the CDR3 with reference TRBV28 and TRBJ2-5 gives the whole variable domain DVKVTQSSRYLVKRTGEKVFLECVQDMDHENMFWYRQDPGLGLRLIYFSYDVKMKEKGDIPEGYSVSREKKERFSLILESASTNQTSMYLCASSSPDWKETQYFGPGTRLLVL.

The chain is built from TRBV4-1 and TRBJ1-1; no clear D gene. CDR1 MGHRA and CDR2 YSYEKL come from the germline V gene. The V and J ends lost 0 bases and 2 bases respectively, with 7 bases between them. The length of the CDR3 is 14 residues. The CDR3 nucleotides are TGCGCCAGCAGCCAAGATATGACTAACACTGAAGCTTTCTTT. Residues: CASSQDMTNTEAFF.

This chain connects TRBV29-1 to TRBJ2-7; 14 positions match TRBD2. The CDR3 runs 14 residues. Looked up from germline, CDR1 is SQVTM and CDR2 is ANQGSEA. The V segment lost 7 bases and the J segment 5 bases; nucleotides outside the gene matches: 7. As DNA, the CDR3 is TGCAGCGCTTCCGGGACTAGCGGGAGTAACGAGCAGTACTTC. Its translation: CSASGTSGSNEQYF.

This clone turned up a few times. The V call is TRBV6-5, the J call TRBJ2-7; 10 nucleotides align to TRBD1. The ends lost 6 bases at V and 5 bases at J; junction bases unmatched: 7. CDR3 length equals 14 residues. The germline gives CDR1 MNHEY, CDR2 SVGAGI. In nucleotides, the CDR3 is TGTGCCAGCAGGCGTCGACAGGGGGCGGACGAGCAGTACTTC. Amino acid sequence: CASRRRQGADEQYF.